This T cell receptor beta chain was found in a study of beta chain features in type 1 diabetes. Broader study findings: A closer apparent resemblance between naive, central memory and Treg TCRB repertoires was seen in patients than in healthy donors.

Notes on this clone: The antigen remains undetermined.

Every bit of the isolated RNA underwent reverse transcription, so sequencing read expressed TCRB transcripts. The read count averaged around 3.6 million across naive, central memory and regulatory T cell samples. Profiling relied on immunoSEQ multiplex PCR, and the TCRdb table lists in-frame clones only, not all of them. This sample yields roughly 370,000 clones, of which about 15% are seen a single time; around 0.035% belongs to the top ten. This CDR3 is built from 15 residues. V gave up 0 bases and J gave up 7 bases, with 15 bases separating them. Germline CDR1 reads MGHRA; CDR2 reads YSYEKL. Central memory, naive, regulatory and stem cell-like memory CD4+ cells were sorted by CD45RO/CCR7/CD25/CD127/CD95/CD27.

The specimen sequenced was naive CD4+ T cells from blood. This clonotype originated in a man aged 25 to 40 in good health. The chain joins TRBV4-1 to TRBJ1-2; the D gene is possibly TRBD1 (5 bases). The CDR3 is CASSQDRGYGSGYTF. For the CDR3, the DNA is TGCGCCAGCAGCCAAGATCGGGGCTACGGATCTGGCTACACCTTC.